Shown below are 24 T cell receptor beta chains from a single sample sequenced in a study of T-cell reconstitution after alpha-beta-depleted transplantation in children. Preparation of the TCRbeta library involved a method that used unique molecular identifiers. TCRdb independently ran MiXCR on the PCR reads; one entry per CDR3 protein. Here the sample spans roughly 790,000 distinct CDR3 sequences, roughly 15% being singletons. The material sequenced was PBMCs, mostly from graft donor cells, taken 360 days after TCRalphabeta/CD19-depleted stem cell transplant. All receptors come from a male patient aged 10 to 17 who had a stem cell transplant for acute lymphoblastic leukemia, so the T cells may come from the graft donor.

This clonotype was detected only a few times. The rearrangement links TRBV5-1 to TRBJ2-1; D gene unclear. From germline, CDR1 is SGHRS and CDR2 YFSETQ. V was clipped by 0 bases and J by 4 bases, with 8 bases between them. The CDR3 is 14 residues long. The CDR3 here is CASSLEWQYNEQFF. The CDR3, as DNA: TGCGCCAGCAGCTTGGAGTGGCAATACAATGAGCAGTTCTTC.

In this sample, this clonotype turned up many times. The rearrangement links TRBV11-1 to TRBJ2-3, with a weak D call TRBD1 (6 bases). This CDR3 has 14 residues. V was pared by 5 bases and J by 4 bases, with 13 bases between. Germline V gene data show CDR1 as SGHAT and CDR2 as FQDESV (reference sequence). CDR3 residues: CASSVWAGADTQYF. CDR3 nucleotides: TGTGCCAGCAGCGTCTGGGCAGGGGCAGATACGCAGTATTTT. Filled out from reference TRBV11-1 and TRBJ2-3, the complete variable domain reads EAEVAQSPRYKITEKSQAVAFWCDPISGHATLYWYRQILGQGPELLVQFQDESVVDDSQLPKDRFSAERLKGVDSTLKIQPAELGDSAMYLCASSVWAGADTQYFGPGTRLTVL.

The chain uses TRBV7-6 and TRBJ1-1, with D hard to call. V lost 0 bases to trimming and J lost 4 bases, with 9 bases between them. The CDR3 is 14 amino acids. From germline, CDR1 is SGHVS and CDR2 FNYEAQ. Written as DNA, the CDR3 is TGTGCCAGCAGCTTAGCGGCCCCCGGCACTGAAGCTTTCTTT. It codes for CASSLAAPGTEAFF.

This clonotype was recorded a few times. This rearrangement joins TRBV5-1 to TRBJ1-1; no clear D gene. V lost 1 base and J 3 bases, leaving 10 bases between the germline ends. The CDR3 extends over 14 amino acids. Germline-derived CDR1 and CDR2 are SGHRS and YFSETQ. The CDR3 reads CASSLMGGDTEAFF. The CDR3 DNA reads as TGCGCCAGCAGCTTGATGGGTGGGGACACTGAAGCTTTCTTT.

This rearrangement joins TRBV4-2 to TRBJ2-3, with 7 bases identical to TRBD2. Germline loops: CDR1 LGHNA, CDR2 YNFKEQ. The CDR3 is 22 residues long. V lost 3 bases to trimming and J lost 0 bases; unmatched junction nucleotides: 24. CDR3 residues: CASSHVRDYSGALLYSTDTQYF. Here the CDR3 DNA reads TGTGCCAGCAGCCACGTCCGGGACTACTCAGGTGCCCTACTTTATAGCACAGATACGCAGTATTTT.

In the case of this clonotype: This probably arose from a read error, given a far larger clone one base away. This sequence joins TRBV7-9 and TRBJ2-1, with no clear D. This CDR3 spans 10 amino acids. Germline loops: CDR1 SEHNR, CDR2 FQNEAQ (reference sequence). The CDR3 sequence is CASGLGEQFF. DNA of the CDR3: TGTGCCAGCGGCTTGGGTGAGCAGTTCTTC.

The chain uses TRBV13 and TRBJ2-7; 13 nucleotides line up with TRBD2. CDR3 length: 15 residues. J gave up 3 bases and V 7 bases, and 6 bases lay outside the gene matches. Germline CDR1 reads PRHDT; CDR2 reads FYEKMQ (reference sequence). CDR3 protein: CASTMGLAGIYEQYF. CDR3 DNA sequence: TGTGCCAGCACCATGGGACTAGCGGGAATCTACGAGCAGTACTTC.

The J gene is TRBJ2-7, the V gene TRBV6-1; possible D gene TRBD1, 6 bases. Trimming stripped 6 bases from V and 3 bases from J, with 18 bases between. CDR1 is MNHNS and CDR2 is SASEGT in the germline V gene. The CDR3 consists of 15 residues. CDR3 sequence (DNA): TGTGCCAGCAGCCCCGTCAGGTGGGACATCTACGAGCAGTACTTC. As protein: CASSPVRWDIYEQYF.

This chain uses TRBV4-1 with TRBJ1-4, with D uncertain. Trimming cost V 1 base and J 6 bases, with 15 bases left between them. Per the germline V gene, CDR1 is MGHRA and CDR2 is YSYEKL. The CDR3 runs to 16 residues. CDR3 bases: TGCGCCAGCAGCCAAGTAGAGACGGCCACAGATGAAAAACTGTTTTTT. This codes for CASSQVETATDEKLFF.

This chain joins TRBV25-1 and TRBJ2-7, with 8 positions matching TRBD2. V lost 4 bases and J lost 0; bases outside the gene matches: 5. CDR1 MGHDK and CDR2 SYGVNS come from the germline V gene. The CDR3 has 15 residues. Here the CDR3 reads CASSVAGTSSYEQYF. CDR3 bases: TGTGCCAGCAGTGTGGCAGGGACTAGCTCCTACGAGCAGTACTTC.

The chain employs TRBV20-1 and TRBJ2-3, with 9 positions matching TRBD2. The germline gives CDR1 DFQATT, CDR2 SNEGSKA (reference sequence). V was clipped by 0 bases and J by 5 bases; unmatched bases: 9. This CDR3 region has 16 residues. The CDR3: CSARDHAGGPGDTQYF. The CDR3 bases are TGCAGTGCTAGAGATCACGCGGGAGGGCCGGGAGATACGCAGTATTTT.

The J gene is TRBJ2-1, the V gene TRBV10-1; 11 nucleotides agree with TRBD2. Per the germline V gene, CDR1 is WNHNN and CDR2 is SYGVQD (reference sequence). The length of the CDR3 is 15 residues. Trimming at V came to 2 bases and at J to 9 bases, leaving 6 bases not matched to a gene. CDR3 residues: CASSEALAGGGEQFF. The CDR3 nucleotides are TGCGCCAGCAGTGAGGCCCTAGCGGGAGGCGGTGAGCAGTTCTTC.

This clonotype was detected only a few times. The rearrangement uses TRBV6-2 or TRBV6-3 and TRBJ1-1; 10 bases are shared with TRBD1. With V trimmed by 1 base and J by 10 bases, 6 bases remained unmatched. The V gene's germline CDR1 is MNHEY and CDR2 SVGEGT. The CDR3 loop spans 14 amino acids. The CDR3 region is CASSYWGQGLGAFF. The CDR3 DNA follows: TGTGCCAGCAGTTACTGGGGACAGGGGTTGGGAGCTTTCTTT.

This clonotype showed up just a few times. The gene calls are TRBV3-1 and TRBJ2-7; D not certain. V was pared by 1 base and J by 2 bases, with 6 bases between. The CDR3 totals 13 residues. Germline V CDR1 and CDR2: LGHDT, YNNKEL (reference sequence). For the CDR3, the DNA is TGTGCCAGCAGCCAAGTTTCCCCCTACGAGCAGTACTTC. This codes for CASSQVSPYEQYF.

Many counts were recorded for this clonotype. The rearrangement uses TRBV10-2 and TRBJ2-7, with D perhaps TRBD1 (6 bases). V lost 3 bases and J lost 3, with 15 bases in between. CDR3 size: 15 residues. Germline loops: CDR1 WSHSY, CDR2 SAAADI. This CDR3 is CASSDRGQISYEQYF. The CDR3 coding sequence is TGCGCCAGCAGTGACAGGGGCCAGATTAGCTACGAGCAGTACTTC.

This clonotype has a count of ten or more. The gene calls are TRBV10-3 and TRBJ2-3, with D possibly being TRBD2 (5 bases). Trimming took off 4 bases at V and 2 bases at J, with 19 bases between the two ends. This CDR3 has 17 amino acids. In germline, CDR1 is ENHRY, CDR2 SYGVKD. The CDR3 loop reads CAISASTRVVHTDTQYF. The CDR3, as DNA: TGTGCCATCAGTGCCTCGACGAGGGTGGTACACACAGATACGCAGTATTTT.

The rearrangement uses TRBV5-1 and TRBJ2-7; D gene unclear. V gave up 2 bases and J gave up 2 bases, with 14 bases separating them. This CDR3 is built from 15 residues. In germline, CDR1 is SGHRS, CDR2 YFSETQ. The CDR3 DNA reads TGCGCCAGCAGCTTTTCCCCAGGCCTCGCCTACGAGCAGTACTTC. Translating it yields CASSFSPGLAYEQYF.

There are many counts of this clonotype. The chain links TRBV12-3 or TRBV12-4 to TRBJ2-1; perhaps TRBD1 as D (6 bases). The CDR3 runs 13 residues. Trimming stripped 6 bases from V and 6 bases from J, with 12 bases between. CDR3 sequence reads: CASSLHRANEQFF. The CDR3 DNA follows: TGTGCCAGCAGCCTACACAGGGCCAATGAGCAGTTCTTC.

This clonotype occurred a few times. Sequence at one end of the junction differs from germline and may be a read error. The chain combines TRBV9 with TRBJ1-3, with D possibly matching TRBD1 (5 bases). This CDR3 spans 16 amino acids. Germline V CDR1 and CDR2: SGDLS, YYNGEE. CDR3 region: CASSAPRDHPGNTIYF. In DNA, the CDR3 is TGTGCCAGCAGCGCCCCCCGGGACCACCCTGGCAACACCATATATTTT.

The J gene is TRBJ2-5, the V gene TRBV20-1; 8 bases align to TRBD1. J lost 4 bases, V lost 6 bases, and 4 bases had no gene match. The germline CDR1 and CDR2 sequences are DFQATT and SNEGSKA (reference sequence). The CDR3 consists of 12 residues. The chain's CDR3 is CSADRGTETQYF. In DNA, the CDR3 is TGCAGTGCCGACAGGGGAACAGAGACCCAGTACTTC.

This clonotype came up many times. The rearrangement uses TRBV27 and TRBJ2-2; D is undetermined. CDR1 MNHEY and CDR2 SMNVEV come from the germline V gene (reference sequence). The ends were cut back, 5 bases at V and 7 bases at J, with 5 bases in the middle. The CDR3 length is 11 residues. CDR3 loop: CASSQFGELFF. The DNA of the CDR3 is TGTGCCAGCAGTCAGTTCGGGGAGCTGTTTTTT.

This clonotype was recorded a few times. CDR3 DNA: TGCGCCAGCCAAGAAGTAGCCTTCACAGATACGCAGTATTTT. It encodes CASQEVAFTDTQYF. This chain connects TRBV5-1 to TRBJ2-3; D uncertain. CDR3 length: 14 amino acids. Germline V gene data show CDR1 as SGHRS and CDR2 as YFSETQ. V lost 7 bases to trimming and J lost 2 bases, with 14 bases between them.

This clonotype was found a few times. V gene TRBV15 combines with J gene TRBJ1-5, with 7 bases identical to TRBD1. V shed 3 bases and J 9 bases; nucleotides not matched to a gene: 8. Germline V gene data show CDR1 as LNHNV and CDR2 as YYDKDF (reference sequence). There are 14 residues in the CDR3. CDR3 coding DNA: TGTGCCACCAGCAGCCGGACAGGATCCGGGCCCCAGCATTTT. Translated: CATSSRTGSGPQHF.

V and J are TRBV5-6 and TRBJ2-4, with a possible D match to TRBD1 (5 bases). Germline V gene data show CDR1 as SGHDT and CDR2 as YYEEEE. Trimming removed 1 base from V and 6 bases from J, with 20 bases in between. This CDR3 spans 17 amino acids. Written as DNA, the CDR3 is TGTGCCAGCAGCTTGTACTTTAAACCAGGACACCTAAACATTCAGTACTTC. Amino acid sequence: CASSLYFKPGHLNIQYF.